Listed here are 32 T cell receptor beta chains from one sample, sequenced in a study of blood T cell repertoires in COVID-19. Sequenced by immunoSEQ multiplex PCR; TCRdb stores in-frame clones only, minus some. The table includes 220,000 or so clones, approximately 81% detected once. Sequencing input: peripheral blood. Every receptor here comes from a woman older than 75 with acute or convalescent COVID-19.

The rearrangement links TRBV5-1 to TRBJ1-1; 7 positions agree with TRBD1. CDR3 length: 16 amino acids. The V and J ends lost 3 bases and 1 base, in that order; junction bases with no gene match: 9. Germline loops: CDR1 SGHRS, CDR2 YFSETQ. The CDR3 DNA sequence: TGCGCCAGCAGCTCGTGGGACAGAAGGGAGAACACTGAAGCTTTCTTT. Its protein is CASSSWDRRENTEAFF. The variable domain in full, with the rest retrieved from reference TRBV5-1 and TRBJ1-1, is KAGVTQTPRYLIKTRGQQVTLSCSPISGHRSVSWYQQTPGQGLQFLFEYFSETQRNKGNFPGRFSGRQFSNSRSEMNVSTLELGDSALYLCASSSWDRRENTEAFFGQGTRLTVV.

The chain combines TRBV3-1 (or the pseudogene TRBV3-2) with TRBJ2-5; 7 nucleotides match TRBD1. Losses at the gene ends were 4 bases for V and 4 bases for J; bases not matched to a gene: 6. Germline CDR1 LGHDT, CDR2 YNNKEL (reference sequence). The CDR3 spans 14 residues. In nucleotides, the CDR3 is TGTGCCAGCAGCCCTACTACAGGGGCAGAGACCCAGTACTTC. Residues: CASSPTTGAETQYF.

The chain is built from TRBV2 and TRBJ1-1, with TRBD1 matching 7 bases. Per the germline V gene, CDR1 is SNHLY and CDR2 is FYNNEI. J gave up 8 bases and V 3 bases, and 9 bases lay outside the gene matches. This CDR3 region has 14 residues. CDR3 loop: CASSDEGARIEAFF. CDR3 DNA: TGTGCCAGCAGTGATGAGGGGGCCCGTATAGAAGCTTTCTTT. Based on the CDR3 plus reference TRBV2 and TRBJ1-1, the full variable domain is EPEVTQTPSHQVTQMGQEVILRCVPISNHLYFYWYRQILGQKVEFLVSFYNNEISEKSEIFDDQFSVERPDGSNFTLKIRSTKLEDSAMYFCASSDEGARIEAFFGQGTRLTVV.

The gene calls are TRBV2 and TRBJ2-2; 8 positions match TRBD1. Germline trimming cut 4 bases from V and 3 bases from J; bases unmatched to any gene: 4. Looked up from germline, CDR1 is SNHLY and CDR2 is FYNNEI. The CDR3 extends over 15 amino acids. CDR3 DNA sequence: TGTGCCAGCAGTGTTCAGGACAGGGACACCGGGGAGCTGTTTTTT. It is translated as CASSVQDRDTGELFF.

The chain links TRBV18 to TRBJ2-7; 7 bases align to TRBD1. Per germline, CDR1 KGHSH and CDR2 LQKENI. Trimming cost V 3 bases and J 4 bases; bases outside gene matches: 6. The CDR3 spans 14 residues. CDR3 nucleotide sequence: TGTGCCAGCTCACCTATTAGACAGGGTTACGAGCAGTACTTC. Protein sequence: CASSPIRQGYEQYF.

This CDR3 is CSVEDRASGVDTQYF. The CDR3 bases are TGCAGCGTTGAAGATAGGGCTAGCGGGGTAGATACGCAGTATTTT. The chain joins TRBV29-1 to TRBJ2-3, with TRBD2 matching over 9 bases. V was pared by 0 bases and J by 5 bases, with 6 bases of the junction left unmatched. Per the germline V gene, CDR1 is SQVTM and CDR2 is ANQGSEA. The CDR3 sequence is 15 residues long.

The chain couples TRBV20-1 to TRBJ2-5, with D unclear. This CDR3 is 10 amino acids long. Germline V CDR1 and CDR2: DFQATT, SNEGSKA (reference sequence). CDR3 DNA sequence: TGCGCACGACGGGAAGAGACCCAGTACTTC. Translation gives CARREETQYF.

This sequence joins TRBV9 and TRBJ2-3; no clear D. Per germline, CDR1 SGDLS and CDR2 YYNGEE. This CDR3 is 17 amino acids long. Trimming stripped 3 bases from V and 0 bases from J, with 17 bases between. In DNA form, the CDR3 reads TGTGCCAGCAGCGATCCCCCCGGAGCCTCTAGCACAGATACGCAGTATTTT. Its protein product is CASSDPPGASSTDTQYF.

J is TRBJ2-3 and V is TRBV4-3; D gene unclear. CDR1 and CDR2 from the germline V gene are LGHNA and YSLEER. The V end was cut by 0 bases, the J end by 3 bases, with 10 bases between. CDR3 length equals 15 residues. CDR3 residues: CASSQEYSLTDTQYF. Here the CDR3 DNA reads TGCGCCAGCAGCCAAGAGTACAGTTTGACAGATACGCAGTATTTT.

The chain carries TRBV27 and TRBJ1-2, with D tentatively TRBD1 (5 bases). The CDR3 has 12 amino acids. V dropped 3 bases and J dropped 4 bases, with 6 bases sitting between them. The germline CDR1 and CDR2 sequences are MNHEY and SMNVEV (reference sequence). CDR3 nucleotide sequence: TGTGCCAGCAGTTTCACAGGCTATGGCTACACCTTC. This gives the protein CASSFTGYGYTF.

The CDR3 sequence: CASSLEKGARAKNIQYF. CDR3 bases: TGTGCCAGCAGCTTAGAGAAGGGGGCCCGGGCCAAAAACATTCAGTACTTC. The chain is built from TRBV7-2 and TRBJ2-4, with 7 bases fitting TRBD1. The J segment lost 1 base and the V segment lost 1 base, leaving 7 bases of the junction unmatched. The length of the CDR3 is 17 residues. The germline CDR1 and CDR2 sequences are SGHTA and FQGNSA.

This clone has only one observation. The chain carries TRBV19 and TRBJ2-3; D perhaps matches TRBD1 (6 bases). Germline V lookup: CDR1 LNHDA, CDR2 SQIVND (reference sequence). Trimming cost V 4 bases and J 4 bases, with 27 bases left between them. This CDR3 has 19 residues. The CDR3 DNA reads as TGTGCCAGTAGTAGGCCCCCCCAGGGGAGAAGCAGCATCGCAGATACGCAGTATTTT. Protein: CASSRPPQGRSSIADTQYF.

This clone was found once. The CDR3 region has the DNA TGTGCCAGCAGCCCACGACTAGCGGGGGCCCTTAACTCCTACAATGAGCAGTTCTTC. Its protein is CASSPRLAGALNSYNEQFF. The V call is TRBV11-2, the J call TRBJ2-1; TRBD2 agrees at 12 bases. Germline V gives CDR1 SGHAT, CDR2 FQNNGV. With 5 bases clipped from V and 0 bases from J, the junction kept 11 bases outside the gene matches. The CDR3 spans 19 residues.

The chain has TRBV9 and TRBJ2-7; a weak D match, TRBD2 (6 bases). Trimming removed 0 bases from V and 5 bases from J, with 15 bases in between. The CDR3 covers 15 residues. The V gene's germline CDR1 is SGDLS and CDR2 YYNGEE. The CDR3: CASSVGRAGVNEQYF. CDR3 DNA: TGTGCCAGCAGCGTAGGGAGAGCGGGTGTGAACGAGCAGTACTTC. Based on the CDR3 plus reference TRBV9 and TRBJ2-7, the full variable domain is DSGVTQTPKHLITATGQRVTLRCSPRSGDLSVYWYQQSLDQGLQFLIQYYNGEERAKGNILERFSAQQFPDLHSELNLSSLELGDSALYFCASSVGRAGVNEQYFGPGTRLTVT.

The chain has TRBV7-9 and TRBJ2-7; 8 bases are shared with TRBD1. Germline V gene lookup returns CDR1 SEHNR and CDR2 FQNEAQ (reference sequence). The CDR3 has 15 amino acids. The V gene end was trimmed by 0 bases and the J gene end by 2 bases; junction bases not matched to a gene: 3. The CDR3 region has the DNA TGTGCCAGCAGCTTAGCGTCGGGACAGGCCTACGAGCAGTACTTC. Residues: CASSLASGQAYEQYF.

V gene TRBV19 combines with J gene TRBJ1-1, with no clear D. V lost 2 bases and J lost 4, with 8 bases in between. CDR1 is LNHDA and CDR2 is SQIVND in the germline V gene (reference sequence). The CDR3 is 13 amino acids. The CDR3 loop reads CASSITGFTEAFF. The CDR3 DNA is TGTGCCAGTAGTATAACGGGTTTCACTGAAGCTTTCTTT.

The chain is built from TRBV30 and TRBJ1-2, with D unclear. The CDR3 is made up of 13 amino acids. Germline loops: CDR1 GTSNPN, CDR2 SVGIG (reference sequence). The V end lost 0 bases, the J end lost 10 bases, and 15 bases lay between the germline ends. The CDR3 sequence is CAWSVLVGPVYTF. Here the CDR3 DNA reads TGTGCCTGGAGTGTACTAGTAGGGCCTGTCTACACCTTC.

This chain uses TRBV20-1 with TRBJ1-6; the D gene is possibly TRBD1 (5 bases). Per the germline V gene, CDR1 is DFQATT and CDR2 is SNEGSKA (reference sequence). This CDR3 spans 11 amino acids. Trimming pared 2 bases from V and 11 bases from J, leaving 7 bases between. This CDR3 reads CSARQGAPLHF. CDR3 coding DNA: TGCAGTGCTAGACAGGGCGCACCCCTCCACTTT.

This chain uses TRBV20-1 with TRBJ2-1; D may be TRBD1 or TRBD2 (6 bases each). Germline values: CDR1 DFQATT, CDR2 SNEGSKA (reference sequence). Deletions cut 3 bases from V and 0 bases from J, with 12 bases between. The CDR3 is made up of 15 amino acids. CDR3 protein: CSASGGGSSYNEQFF. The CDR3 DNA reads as TGCAGTGCTAGTGGAGGGGGTTCCTCCTACAATGAGCAGTTCTTC.

The CDR3 DNA sequence: TGTGCCAGCAGTTTGATAGGGGGGGGGCGGGGAGAGACCCAGTACTTC. It is translated as CASSLIGGGRGETQYF. This sequence joins TRBV27 and TRBJ2-5; D might be TRBD2 (7 bases). The V and J ends lost 3 bases and 4 bases respectively, with 18 bases between them. In germline, CDR1 is MNHEY, CDR2 SMNVEV (reference sequence). The CDR3 runs 16 residues.

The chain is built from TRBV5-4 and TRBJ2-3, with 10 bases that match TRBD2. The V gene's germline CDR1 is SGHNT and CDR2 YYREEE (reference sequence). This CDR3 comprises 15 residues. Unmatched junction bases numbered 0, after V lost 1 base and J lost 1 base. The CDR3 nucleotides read TGTGCCAGCAGCTTGACTAGCGGGGGCACAGATACGCAGTATTTT. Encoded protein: CASSLTSGGTDTQYF.

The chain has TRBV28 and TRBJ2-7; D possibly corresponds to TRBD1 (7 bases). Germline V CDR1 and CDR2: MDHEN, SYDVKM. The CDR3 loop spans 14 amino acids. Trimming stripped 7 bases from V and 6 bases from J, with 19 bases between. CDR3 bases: TGTGCCAGCACCTCAGGGGGGAGCAGGAGCGAGCAGTACTTC. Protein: CASTSGGSRSEQYF.

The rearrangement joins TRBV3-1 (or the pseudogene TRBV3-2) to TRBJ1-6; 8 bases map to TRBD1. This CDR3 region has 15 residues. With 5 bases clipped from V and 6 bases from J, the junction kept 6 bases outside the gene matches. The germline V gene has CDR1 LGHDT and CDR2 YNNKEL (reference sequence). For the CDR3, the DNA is TGTGCCAGCAGCATGTCCGACAGGGGTAATTCACCCCTCCACTTT. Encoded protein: CASSMSDRGNSPLHF.

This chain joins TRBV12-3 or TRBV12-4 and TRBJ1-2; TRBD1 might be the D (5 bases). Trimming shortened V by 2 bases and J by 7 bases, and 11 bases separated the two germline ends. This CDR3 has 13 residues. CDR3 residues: CASSLWGGGGYTF. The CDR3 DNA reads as TGTGCCAGCAGTTTATGGGGGGGAGGTGGCTACACCTTC.

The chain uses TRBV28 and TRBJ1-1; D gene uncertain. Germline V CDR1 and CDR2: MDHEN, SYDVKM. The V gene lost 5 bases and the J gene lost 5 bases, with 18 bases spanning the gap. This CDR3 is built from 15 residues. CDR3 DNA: TGTGCCAGCAGTCCACTTGTATATAGTAGTACTGAAGCTTTCTTT. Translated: CASSPLVYSSTEAFF.

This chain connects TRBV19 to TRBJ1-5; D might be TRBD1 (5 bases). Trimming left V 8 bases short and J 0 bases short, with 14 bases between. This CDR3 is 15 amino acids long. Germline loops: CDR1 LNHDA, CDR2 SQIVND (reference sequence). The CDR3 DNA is TGTGCCAGTGGGGCGGGGATGAATAGCAATCAGCCCCAGCATTTT. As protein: CASGAGMNSNQPQHF.

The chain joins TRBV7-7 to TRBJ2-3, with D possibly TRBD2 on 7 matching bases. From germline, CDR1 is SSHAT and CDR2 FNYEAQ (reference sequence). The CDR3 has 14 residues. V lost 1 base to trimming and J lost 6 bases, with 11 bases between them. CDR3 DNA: TGTGCCAGCAGCTTAGGAGGGGGGGCCGATACGCAGTATTTT. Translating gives CASSLGGGADTQYF.

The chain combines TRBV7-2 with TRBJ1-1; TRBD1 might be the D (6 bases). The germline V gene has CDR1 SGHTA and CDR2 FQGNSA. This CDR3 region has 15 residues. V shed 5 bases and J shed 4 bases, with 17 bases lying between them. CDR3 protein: CASSLVPTGFTEAFF. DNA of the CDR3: TGTGCCAGCAGCCTCGTACCAACAGGGTTCACTGAAGCTTTCTTT.

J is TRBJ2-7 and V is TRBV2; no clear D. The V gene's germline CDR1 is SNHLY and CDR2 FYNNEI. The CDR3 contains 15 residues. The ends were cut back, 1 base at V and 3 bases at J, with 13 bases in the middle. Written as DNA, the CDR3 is TGTGCCAGCAGTGAAGGAGTCCTATCACTCTACGAGCAGTACTTC. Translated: CASSEGVLSLYEQYF.

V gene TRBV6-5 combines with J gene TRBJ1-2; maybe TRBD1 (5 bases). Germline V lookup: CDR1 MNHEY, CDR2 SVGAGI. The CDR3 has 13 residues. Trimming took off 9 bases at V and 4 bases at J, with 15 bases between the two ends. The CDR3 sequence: CASDMDMGYGYTF. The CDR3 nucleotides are TGTGCCAGTGATATGGACATGGGCTATGGCTACACCTTC.

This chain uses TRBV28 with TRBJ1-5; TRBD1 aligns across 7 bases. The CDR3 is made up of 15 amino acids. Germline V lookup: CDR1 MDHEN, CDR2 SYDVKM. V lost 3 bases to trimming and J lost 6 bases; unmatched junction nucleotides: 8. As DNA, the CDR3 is TGTGCCAGCAGTTTCAGGGGGGCCCTCAGTCAGCCCCAGCATTTT. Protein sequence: CASSFRGALSQPQHF. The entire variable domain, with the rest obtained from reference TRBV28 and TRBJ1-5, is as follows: DVKVTQSSRYLVKRTGEKVFLECVQDMDHENMFWYRQDPGLGLRLIYFSYDVKMKEKGDIPEGYSVSREKKERFSLILESASTNQTSMYLCASSFRGALSQPQHFGDGTRLSIL.

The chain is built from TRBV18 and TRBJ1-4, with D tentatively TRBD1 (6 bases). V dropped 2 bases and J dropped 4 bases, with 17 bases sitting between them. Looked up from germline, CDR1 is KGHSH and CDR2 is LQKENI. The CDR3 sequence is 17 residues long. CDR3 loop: CASSPDGREGGNEKLFF. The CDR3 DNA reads TGTGCCAGCTCACCAGATGGCAGGGAAGGGGGTAATGAAAAACTGTTTTTT.